Below are 25 T cell receptor beta chains sequenced from a single sample in a study of shared clonotypes between healthy human individuals. This table comes from immunoSEQ multiplex PCR, and its TCRdb copy is limited to in-frame clones, with some not included. This table holds nearly 2 million clones, about 95% found once. Cells designated naive CD8 were CD45RO-negative and were positively selected for CCR7, with terminally differentiated effector memory CD45RA+ cells excluded. Sample: naive CD8+ T cells sorted from blood. The source of these receptors is a young man in good health.

A remark on this clone: The junction and the germline gene differ at one end; a read error may be behind it. The V call is TRBV5-1, the J call TRBJ1-2; 7 bases line up with TRBD1. The CDR3 loop spans 13 amino acids. CDR1 is SGHRS and CDR2 is YFSETQ in the germline V gene. This chain's CDR3 is CASSSGQIYGYTF. The CDR3 DNA follows: TGTGCCAGCAGCTCGGGACAGATCTATGGCTACACCTTC.

This sequence joins TRBV19 and TRBJ1-2; 7 bases match TRBD1. V lost 6 bases, J lost 6 bases, and 7 bases stayed unmatched. CDR1 and CDR2 (germline): LNHDA, SQIVND (reference sequence). The CDR3 contains 13 residues. CDR3 sequence (DNA): TGTGCCAGTAGGGTTACAGGGGTCCATGGCTACACCTTC. Translation: CASRVTGVHGYTF.

The genes are TRBV30 and TRBJ1-1; D is ambiguous. Looked up from germline, CDR1 is GTSNPN and CDR2 is SVGIG (reference sequence). Trimming took off 5 bases at V and 1 base at J, with 14 bases between the two ends. This CDR3 spans 14 amino acids. CDR3 in DNA: TGTGCCTGGCACGTAGACCGAGAGAACACTGAAGCTTTCTTT. Its translation is CAWHVDRENTEAFF.

J is TRBJ2-5 and V is TRBV11-2; TRBD2 agrees at 7 bases. The germline CDR1 and CDR2 sequences are SGHAT and FQNNGV. Trimming removed 5 bases from V and 5 bases from J; junction bases left unmatched: 8. The CDR3 has 14 residues. The CDR3 DNA is TGTGCCAGCAGCCAATGGGGGGGGACGGAGACCCAGTACTTC. This codes for CASSQWGGTETQYF.

A word on this clone: Other DNA sequences within the sample encode an identical CDR3. The chain uses TRBV4-1 and TRBJ2-7; TRBD1 is a possible D gene (5 bases). Germline values: CDR1 MGHRA, CDR2 YSYEKL. The CDR3 contains 14 residues. V was shortened by 1 base and J by 0 bases, with 7 bases between the two germline ends. The CDR3 region is CASSQVDSSYEQYF. The CDR3 DNA reads as TGCGCCAGCAGCCAAGTTGACAGCTCCTACGAGCAGTACTTC.

The rearrangement links TRBV7-9 to TRBJ2-1; D might be TRBD1 (5 bases). The germline V gene has CDR1 SEHNR and CDR2 FQNEAQ (reference sequence). The V and J ends lost 5 bases and 6 bases respectively, with 23 bases between them. The CDR3 contains 17 residues. The CDR3 DNA reads TGTGCCAGCAGCCCCGTCCGGAGCAGGGCCGGTTCCAATGAGCAGTTCTTC. It specifies CASSPVRSRAGSNEQFF.

The chain carries TRBV4-1 and TRBJ2-7; D gene unclear. Germline V gene sequence: CDR1 MGHRA, CDR2 YSYEKL. The CDR3 is 13 amino acids. The V end lost 0 bases, the J end lost 5 bases, and 8 bases lay between the germline ends. CDR3 residues: CASSQDGMNEQYF. In DNA form, the CDR3 reads TGCGCCAGCAGCCAAGATGGGATGAACGAGCAGTACTTC.

This clone occurred once. The chain employs TRBV6-5 and TRBJ2-7; TRBD1 or TRBD2 may be the D gene (5 bases each). The CDR3 has 13 amino acids. V was trimmed by 4 bases and J by 3 bases, leaving 10 bases between them. CDR1 is MNHEY, CDR2 SVGAGI, per germline. The CDR3 loop is CASSWGRDYEQYF. In DNA, the CDR3 is TGTGCCAGCAGTTGGGGACGCGACTACGAGCAGTACTTC.

This chain links TRBV27 with TRBJ2-3, with D possibly being TRBD2 (5 bases). V was clipped by 5 bases and J by 4 bases, with 19 bases between them. Germline loops: CDR1 MNHEY, CDR2 SMNVEV (reference sequence). The CDR3 consists of 16 residues. The CDR3 DNA sequence: TGTGCCAGCAGTCCAAGGGCCTTAGCGAGGTCAGATACGCAGTATTTT. It encodes CASSPRALARSDTQYF.

The chain links TRBV19 to TRBJ2-3; D is ambiguous. Between the trimmed V and J ends, which lost 5 bases and 1 base, there was a span of 22 bases. The CDR3 loop spans 18 amino acids. Germline loops: CDR1 LNHDA, CDR2 SQIVND (reference sequence). CDR3 DNA sequence: TGTGCCAGTAGTGTGGCGACGGATTCGATTATCGGCACAGATACGCAGTATTTT. Residues: CASSVATDSIIGTDTQYF.

The chain uses TRBV6-1 and TRBJ2-7; D possibly corresponds to TRBD1 (6 bases). The CDR3 is made up of 13 amino acids. In germline, CDR1 is MNHNS, CDR2 SASEGT. V gave up 7 bases and J gave up 0 bases, with 10 bases separating them. The CDR3 spells CASTGTYSYEQYF. CDR3 coding DNA: TGTGCCAGCACTGGGACATACTCCTACGAGCAGTACTTC.

V and J are TRBV5-1 and TRBJ2-1; TRBD2 agrees at 8 bases. This CDR3 has 15 amino acids. Germline CDR1 reads SGHRS; CDR2 reads YFSETQ. The trim removed 4 bases at V and 2 bases at J, leaving 5 bases unmatched. CDR3 amino acids: CASSLRGGTYNEQFF. Here the CDR3 DNA reads TGCGCCAGCAGCCTTCGGGGGGGCACCTACAATGAGCAGTTCTTC.

The chain employs TRBV4-3 and TRBJ2-7; D is possibly TRBD2 (5 bases). The length of the CDR3 is 15 residues. CDR1 and CDR2 from the germline V gene are LGHNA and YSLEER. The germline V and J ends were trimmed by 3 bases and 3 bases, with 15 bases remaining between them. CDR3 amino acids: CASSQEIPGFYEQYF. CDR3 DNA: TGCGCCAGCAGCCAGGAGATCCCGGGATTCTACGAGCAGTACTTC.

This clone was detected only a few times. The chain has TRBV5-1 and TRBJ1-2; D unclear. Germline V gene sequence: CDR1 SGHRS, CDR2 YFSETQ. Between the trimmed V and J ends, which lost 0 bases and 8 bases, there was a span of 11 bases. The CDR3 has 13 amino acids. The CDR3 region has the DNA TGCGCCAGCAGCTTGGGTCGACCGGAAGGCTACACCTTC. Amino acids: CASSLGRPEGYTF.

The V gene is TRBV5-6, the J gene TRBJ2-1; D is tentatively TRBD1 or TRBD2 (5 bases each). Looked up from germline, CDR1 is SGHDT and CDR2 is YYEEEE. The CDR3 sequence is 13 residues long. Deletions cut 3 bases from V and 5 bases from J, with 9 bases between. The chain's CDR3 is CASSYRGHNEQFF. The CDR3 DNA follows: TGTGCCAGCAGCTACCGGGGACACAATGAGCAGTTCTTC.

With regard to this clone: Other nucleotide sequences in the sample specify the same CDR3. The gene calls are TRBV6-5 and TRBJ2-1; 8 nucleotides agree with TRBD2. The germline V gene encodes CDR1 MNHEY and CDR2 SVGAGI. V shed 0 bases and J 2 bases; nucleotides not matched to a gene: 3. This CDR3 is built from 16 residues. DNA of the CDR3: TGTGCCAGCAGTTACTCGTCGGGAGGGCCCTACAATGAGCAGTTCTTC. Protein sequence: CASSYSSGGPYNEQFF.

This sequence joins TRBV4-3 and TRBJ2-3, with 10 nucleotides matching TRBD2. Germline V gene data show CDR1 as LGHNA and CDR2 as YSLEER. This CDR3 has 18 amino acids. The ends lost 0 bases at V and 5 bases at J; junction bases unmatched: 11. The CDR3 loop is CASSQDRQREGTGDTQYF. As DNA, the CDR3 is TGCGCCAGCAGCCAAGATCGCCAGCGGGAGGGCACGGGAGATACGCAGTATTTT.

CDR3 bases: TGTGCCAGTAGTGATGAGGGACTAGCGGGAGGTCGGGCCGGGGAGCTGTTTTTT. This gives the protein CASSDEGLAGGRAGELFF. The chain is built from TRBV19 and TRBJ2-2, with 15 bases matching TRBD2. Germline V gives CDR1 LNHDA, CDR2 SQIVND (reference sequence). This CDR3 spans 18 amino acids. Germline trimming cut 5 bases from V and 6 bases from J; bases unmatched to any gene: 10.

The chain joins TRBV6-5 to TRBJ1-6; D unclear. The CDR3 is 14 amino acids. Trimming pared 2 bases from V and 11 bases from J, leaving 13 bases between. The germline CDR1 and CDR2 sequences are MNHEY and SVGAGI. The CDR3 sequence: CASSYGQATPPLHF. The CDR3 bases are TGTGCCAGCAGTTACGGGCAGGCAACACCACCCCTCCACTTT.

This chain connects TRBV30 to TRBJ2-1, with D hard to call. V was shortened by 5 bases and J by 10 bases, with 12 bases between the two germline ends. Germline values: CDR1 GTSNPN, CDR2 SVGIG (reference sequence). The CDR3 runs 11 residues. The CDR3 bases are TGTGCCTGGCTTTTAGGGCACGAGCAGTTCTTC. Its protein is CAWLLGHEQFF.

The table lists this clone with a count of one. At the DNA level, this CDR3 is encoded by other sequences in the same sample as well. This chain links TRBV30 with TRBJ2-2; D may be TRBD1 (6 bases). V was cut by 5 bases and J by 0 bases, with 10 bases left in between. The germline CDR1 and CDR2 sequences are GTSNPN and SVGIG (reference sequence). The CDR3 covers 14 residues. The CDR3 DNA follows: TGTGCCTGGTCCGGGACAACGAACACCGGGGAGCTGTTTTTT. Encoded protein: CAWSGTTNTGELFF. Looking up the rest from reference TRBV30 and TRBJ2-2 gives the full variable domain: SQTIHQWPATLVQPVGSPLSLECTVEGTSNPNLYWYRQAAGRGLQLLFYSVGIGQISSEVPQNLSASRPQDRQFILSSKKLLLSDSGFYLCAWSGTTNTGELFFGEGSRLTVL.

Worth noting for this clone: Other DNA sequences from this sample encode an identical CDR3 as well. The V gene is TRBV27, the J gene TRBJ2-1, with D perhaps assigned TRBD1 or TRBD2 (5 bases each). Trimming stripped 3 bases from V and 2 bases from J, with 8 bases between. Germline-derived CDR1 and CDR2 are MNHEY and SMNVEV (reference sequence). The CDR3 consists of 14 residues. This chain's CDR3 is CASSFGTAYNEQFF. The CDR3 DNA sequence: TGTGCCAGCAGTTTTGGGACCGCCTACAATGAGCAGTTCTTC.

This chain connects TRBV7-6 to TRBJ2-7; a possible D gene is TRBD2 (5 bases). The CDR3 totals 16 residues. Per germline, CDR1 SGHVS and CDR2 FNYEAQ. V was trimmed by 7 bases and J by 0 bases, leaving 19 bases between them. The CDR3 bases are TGTGCCAGCACCCCCCCCGGGGAGATTACCTCCTACGAGCAGTACTTC. Amino acid sequence: CASTPPGEITSYEQYF.

This chain uses TRBV12-5 with TRBJ2-3; D gene uncertain. Germline V gene lookup returns CDR1 LGHNT and CDR2 FRNRAP. The V and J ends lost 2 bases and 0 bases respectively, with 12 bases between them. The CDR3 length is 16 residues. CDR3 nucleotide sequence: TGTGCTAGTGGTTTGTCTCAGACACCTAGCACAGATACGCAGTATTTT. Protein: CASGLSQTPSTDTQYF.

The rearrangement joins TRBV2 to TRBJ2-3, with 7 bases lining up with TRBD2. The trim removed 7 bases at V and 1 base at J, leaving 11 bases unmatched. The CDR3 loop spans 16 amino acids. Germline-derived CDR1 and CDR2 are SNHLY and FYNNEI. Here the CDR3 DNA reads TGTGCCAGCACCGAACTGACTAGCCGACGCACAGATACGCAGTATTTT. Translating gives CASTELTSRRTDTQYF.